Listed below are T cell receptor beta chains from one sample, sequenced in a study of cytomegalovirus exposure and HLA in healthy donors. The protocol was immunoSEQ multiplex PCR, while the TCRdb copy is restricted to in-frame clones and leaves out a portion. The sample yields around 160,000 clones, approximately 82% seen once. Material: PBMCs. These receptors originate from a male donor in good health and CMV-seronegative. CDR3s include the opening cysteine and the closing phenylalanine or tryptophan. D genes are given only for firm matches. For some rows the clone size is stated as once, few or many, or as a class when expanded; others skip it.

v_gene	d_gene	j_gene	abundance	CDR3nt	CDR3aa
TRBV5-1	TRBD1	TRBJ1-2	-	TGCGCCAGCAGCCCCGAGCCACAGGGGAATGGCTACACCTTC	CASSPEPQGNGYTF
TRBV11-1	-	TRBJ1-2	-	TGTGCCAGCAGCTTAGTGGGCGGCAGACAGAACTATGGCTACACCTTC	CASSLVGGRQNYGYTF
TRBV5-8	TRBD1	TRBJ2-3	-	TGTGCCAGCAGCCGGACAGGGGGCCCGATAGATACGCAGTATTTT	CASSRTGGPIDTQYF
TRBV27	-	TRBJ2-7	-	TGTGCCAGCAGCTACGGGGCCGGGGGGCTAGGGTACGAGCAGTACTTC	CASSYGAGGLGYEQYF
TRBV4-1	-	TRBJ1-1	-	TGCGCCAGCAGCCAGTCACTTCAGGGTTTAAGCACTGAAGCTTTCTTT	CASSQSLQGLSTEAFF
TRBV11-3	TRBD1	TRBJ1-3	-	TGTGCCAGCAGCTTGCCTCTGGGACAGAAACGTTCTGGAAACACCATATATTTT	CASSLPLGQKRSGNTIYF
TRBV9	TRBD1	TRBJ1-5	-	TGTGCCAGCAGCAGGGGACAGGGATATAGCAATCAGCCCCAGCATTTT	CASSRGQGYSNQPQHF
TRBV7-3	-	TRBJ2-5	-	TGTGCCAGCAGCTTAACCTGGGGCTTCCAAGAGACCCAGTACTTC	CASSLTWGFQETQYF
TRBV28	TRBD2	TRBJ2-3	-	TGTGCCAGCAGAGGATCTAGCGGGAGTTCTAGCACAGATACGCAGTATTTT	CASRGSSGSSSTDTQYF
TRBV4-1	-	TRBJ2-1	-	TGCGCCAGCAGCCAAGAAGGGGCCTATTACAATGAGCAGTTCTTC	CASSQEGAYYNEQFF
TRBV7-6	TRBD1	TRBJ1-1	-	TGTGCCAGCAGCTTTAAGACAGGGACGACCACTGAAGCTTTCTTT	CASSFKTGTTTEAFF
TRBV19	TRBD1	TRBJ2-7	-	TGTGCCAGTAGTCCGGACAGGGGGCGCTCCTACGAGCAGTACTTC	CASSPDRGRSYEQYF
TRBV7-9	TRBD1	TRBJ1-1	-	TGTGCCAGCAGCTCTTCGGGACAGCCTGAAGCTTTCTTT	CASSSSGQPEAFF
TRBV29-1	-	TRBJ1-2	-	TGCAGCGTTGACAGGGAAGGCCTCTATGGCTACACCTTC	CSVDREGLYGYTF
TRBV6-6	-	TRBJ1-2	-	TGTGCCAGCAGTTATAGTGAGTCCACCTATGGCTACACCTTC	CASSYSESTYGYTF
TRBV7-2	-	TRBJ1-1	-	TGTGCCAGCAGCTTAGCCGCATGGGAGTCCACTGAAGCTTTCTTT	CASSLAAWESTEAFF
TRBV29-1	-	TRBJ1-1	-	TGCAGCGTTGAATGGACAGCGAACTTTGAAGCTTTCTTT	CSVEWTANFEAFF
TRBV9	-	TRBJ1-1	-	TGTGCCAGCAGCGTCTCAATCACAGGTTCGGGCACTGAAGCTTTCTTT	CASSVSITGSGTEAFF
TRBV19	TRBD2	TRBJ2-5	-	TGTGCCAGTAGTATGGGGGGGGAGACCCAGTACTTC	CASSMGGETQYF
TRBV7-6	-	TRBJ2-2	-	TGTGCCAGCAGCTTAGGACAGGCGAACACCGGGGAGCTGTTTTTT	CASSLGQANTGELFF
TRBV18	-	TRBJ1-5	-	TGTGCCAGCTCACCACCAGGGGGGGCCAATCAGCCCCAGCATTTT	CASSPPGGANQPQHF
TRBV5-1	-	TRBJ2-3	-	TGCGCCAGCAGCTTGGGAAGAGGGATTGATACGCAGTATTTT	CASSLGRGIDTQYF
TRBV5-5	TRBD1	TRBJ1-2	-	TGTGCCAGCAGCATGGCAGGACAGGGGGTCTACTTAGGCTATGGCTACACCTTC	CASSMAGQGVYLGYGYTF
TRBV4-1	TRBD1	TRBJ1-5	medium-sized	TGCGCCAGCAGCCAAGAGACAGGGAATCAGCCCCAGCATTTT	CASSQETGNQPQHF
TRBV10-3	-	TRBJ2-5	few	TGTGCCATCAGTGAGACTAGTAGGGGGGAGACCCAGTACTTC	CAISETSRGETQYF
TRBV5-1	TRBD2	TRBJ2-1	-	TGCGCCAGCAACCCTCTAGCGGGAGGAAACAATGAGCAGTTCTTC	CASNPLAGGNNEQFF
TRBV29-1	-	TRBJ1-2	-	TGCAGCGTTGGAGTCTCGGGGGGATCTAACTATGGCTACACCTTC	CSVGVSGGSNYGYTF
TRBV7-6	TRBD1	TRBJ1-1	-	TGTGCCAGCAGCTCTGGACAGGGGAACACTGAAGCTTTCTTT	CASSSGQGNTEAFF
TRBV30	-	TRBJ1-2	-	TGTGCCTGGAGTGTTGGGGGGAATTCAGGCTACACCTTC	CAWSVGGNSGYTF
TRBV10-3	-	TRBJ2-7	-	TGTGCCATCAGGCCTGACAATTCCTACGAGCAGTACTTC	CAIRPDNSYEQYF
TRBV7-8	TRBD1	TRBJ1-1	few	TGTGCCAGCAGCTTCAACCCAACAGGGGTCCGGAGAAACACTGAAGCTTTCTTT	CASSFNPTGVRRNTEAFF
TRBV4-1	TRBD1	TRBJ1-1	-	TGCGCCAGCAGCCCCCGGACAGGGGATGAAGCTTTCTTT	CASSPRTGDEAFF
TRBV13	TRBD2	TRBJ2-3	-	TGTGCCAGCAGCTTAGTGAGTGCAGGACTAGCGCCATCAGATACGCAGTATTTT	CASSLVSAGLAPSDTQYF
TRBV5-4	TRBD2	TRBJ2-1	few	TGTGCCAGCAGCCTGACTAGCGGCTCCTACAATGAGCAGTTCTTC	CASSLTSGSYNEQFF
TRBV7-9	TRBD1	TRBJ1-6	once	TGTGCCAGCAGCTCCACGACAGGGAATTCACCCCTCCACTTT	CASSSTTGNSPLHF